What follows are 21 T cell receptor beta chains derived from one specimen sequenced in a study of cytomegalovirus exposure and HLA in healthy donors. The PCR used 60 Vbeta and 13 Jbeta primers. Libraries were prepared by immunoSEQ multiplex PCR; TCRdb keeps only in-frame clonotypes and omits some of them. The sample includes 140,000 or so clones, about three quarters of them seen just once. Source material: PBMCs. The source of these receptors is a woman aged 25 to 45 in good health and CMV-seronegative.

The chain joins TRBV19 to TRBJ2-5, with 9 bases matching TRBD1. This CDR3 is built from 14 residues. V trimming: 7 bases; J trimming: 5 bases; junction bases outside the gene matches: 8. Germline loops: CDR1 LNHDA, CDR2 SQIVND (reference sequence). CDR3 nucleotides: TGTGCCAGTAACCAACAGGGGGCGCGGGAGACCCAGTACTTC. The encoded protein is CASNQQGARETQYF.

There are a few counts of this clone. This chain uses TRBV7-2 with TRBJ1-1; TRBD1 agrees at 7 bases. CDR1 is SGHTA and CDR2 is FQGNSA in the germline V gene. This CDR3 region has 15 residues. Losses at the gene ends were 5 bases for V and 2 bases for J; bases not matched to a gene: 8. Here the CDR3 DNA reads TGTGCCAGCAGCGCAGGGGGTTTTAGCAACACTGAAGCTTTCTTT. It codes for CASSAGGFSNTEAFF.

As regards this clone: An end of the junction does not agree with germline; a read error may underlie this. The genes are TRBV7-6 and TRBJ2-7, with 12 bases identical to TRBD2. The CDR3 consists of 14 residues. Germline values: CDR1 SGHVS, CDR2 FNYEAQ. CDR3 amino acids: CASSLAGGSYEQYF. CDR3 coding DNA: TGTGCCAGCAGCCTAGCGGGGGGGTCCTACGAGCAGTACTTC. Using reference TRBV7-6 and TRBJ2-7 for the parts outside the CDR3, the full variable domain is GAGVSQSPRYKVTKRGQDVALRCDPISGHVSLYWYRQALGQGPEFLTYFNYEAQQDKSGLPNDRFSAERPEGSISTLTIQRTEQRDSAMYRCASSLAGGSYEQYFGPGTRLTVT.

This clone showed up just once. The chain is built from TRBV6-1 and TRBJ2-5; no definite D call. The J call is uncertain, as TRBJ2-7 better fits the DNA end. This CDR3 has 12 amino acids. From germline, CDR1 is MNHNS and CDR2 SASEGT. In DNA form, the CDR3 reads TGTGCCAGCAGTGAAGCGCTAGACGAGCAGTACTTC. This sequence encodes CASSEALDEQYF.

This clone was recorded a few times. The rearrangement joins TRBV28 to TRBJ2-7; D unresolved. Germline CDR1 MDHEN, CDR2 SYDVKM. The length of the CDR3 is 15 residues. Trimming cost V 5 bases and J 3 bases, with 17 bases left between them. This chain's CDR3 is CASSPSARSDYEQYV. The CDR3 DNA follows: TGTGCCAGCAGTCCCTCGGCACGATCTGACTACGAGCAGTACGTC.

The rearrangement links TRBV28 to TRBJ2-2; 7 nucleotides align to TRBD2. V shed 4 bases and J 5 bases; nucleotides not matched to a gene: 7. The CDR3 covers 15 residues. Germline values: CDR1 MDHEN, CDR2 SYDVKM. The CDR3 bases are TGTGCCAGCAGTTATTGGGGGGGATCTACCGGGGAGCTGTTTTTT. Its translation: CASSYWGGSTGELFF.

The CDR3 loop is CASSYLAGGVGELFF. In nucleotides, the CDR3 is TGTGCCAGCAGTTACCTAGCGGGAGGGGTCGGGGAGCTGTTTTTT. This chain connects TRBV6-6 to TRBJ2-2; TRBD2 aligns across 12 bases. The CDR3 has 15 residues. V was pared by 2 bases and J by 7 bases, with 2 bases of the junction left unmatched. Germline V gives CDR1 MNHNY, CDR2 SVGAGI (reference sequence).

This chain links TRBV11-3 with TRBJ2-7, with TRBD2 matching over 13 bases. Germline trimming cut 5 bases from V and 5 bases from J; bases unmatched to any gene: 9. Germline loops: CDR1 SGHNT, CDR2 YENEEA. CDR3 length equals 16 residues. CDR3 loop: CASSRGTSGAGDEQYF. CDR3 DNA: TGTGCCAGCAGCCGCGGGACTAGCGGGGCTGGGGACGAGCAGTACTTC. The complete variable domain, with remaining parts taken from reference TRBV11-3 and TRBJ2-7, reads EAGVVQSPRYKIIEKKQPVAFWCNPISGHNTLYWYLQNLGQGPELLIRYENEEAVDDSQLPKDRFSAERLKGVDSTLKIQPAELGDSAVYLCASSRGTSGAGDEQYFGPGTRLTVT.

The chain's CDR3 is CASSPRWASGGLFSNEQFF. In DNA, the CDR3 is TGTGCCAGCTCACCCCGGTGGGCTAGCGGGGGGCTGTTTAGCAATGAGCAGTTCTTC. V gene TRBV18 combines with J gene TRBJ2-1; 11 bases fit TRBD2. In germline, CDR1 is KGHSH, CDR2 LQKENI. CDR3 length equals 19 residues. Trimming at V came to 3 bases and at J to 6 bases, leaving 16 bases not matched to a gene.

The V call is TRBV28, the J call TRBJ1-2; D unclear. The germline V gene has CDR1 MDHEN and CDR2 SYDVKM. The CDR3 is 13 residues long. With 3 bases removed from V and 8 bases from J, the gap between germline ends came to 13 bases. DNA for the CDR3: TGTGCCAGCAGTTTTAGAGGGCTTCAGGGCTACACCTTC. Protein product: CASSFRGLQGYTF.

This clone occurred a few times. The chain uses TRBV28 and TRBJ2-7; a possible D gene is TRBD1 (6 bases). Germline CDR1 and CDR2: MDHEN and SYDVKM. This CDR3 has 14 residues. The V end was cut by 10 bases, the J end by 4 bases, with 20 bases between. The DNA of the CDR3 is TGTGCCACCACGCCGGGACAACTCTTATACGAGCAGTACTTC. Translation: CATTPGQLLYEQYF.

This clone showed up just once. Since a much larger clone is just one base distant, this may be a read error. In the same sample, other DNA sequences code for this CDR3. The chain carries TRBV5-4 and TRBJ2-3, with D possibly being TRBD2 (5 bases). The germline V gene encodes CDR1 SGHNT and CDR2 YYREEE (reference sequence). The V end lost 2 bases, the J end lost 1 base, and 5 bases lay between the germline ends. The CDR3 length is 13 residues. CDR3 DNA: TGTGCCAGCAGCTTTAGCGGCACAGATACGCAGTATTTT. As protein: CASSFSGTDTQYF.

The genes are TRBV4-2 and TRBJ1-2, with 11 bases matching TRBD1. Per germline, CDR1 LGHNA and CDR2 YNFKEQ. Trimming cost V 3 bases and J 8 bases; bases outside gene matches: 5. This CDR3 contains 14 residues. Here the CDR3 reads CASSQDRGPWGYTF. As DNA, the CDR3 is TGTGCCAGCAGCCAGGACAGGGGGCCTTGGGGCTACACCTTC.

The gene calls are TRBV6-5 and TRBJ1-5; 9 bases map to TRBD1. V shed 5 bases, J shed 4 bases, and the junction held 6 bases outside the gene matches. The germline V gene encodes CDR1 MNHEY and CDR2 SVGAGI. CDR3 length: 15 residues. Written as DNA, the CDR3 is TGTGCCAGCAGTCGCTCGACAGGGGGAAATCAGCCCCAGCATTTT. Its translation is CASSRSTGGNQPQHF.

The chain's CDR3 is CASSFLQGGSSYNEQFF. The CDR3 region has the DNA TGTGCCAGCAGTTTCCTACAGGGGGGGAGCTCCTACAATGAGCAGTTCTTC. This chain uses TRBV27 with TRBJ2-1, with a tentative D call TRBD1 (8 bases). The V gene lost 3 bases and the J gene lost 0 bases, with 15 bases spanning the gap. In germline, CDR1 is MNHEY, CDR2 SMNVEV (reference sequence). CDR3 length equals 17 residues.

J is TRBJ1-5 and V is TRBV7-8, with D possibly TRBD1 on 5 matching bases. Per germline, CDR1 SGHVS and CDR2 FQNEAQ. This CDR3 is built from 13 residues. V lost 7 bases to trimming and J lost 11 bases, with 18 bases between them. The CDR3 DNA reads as TGTGCCAGCACCCTTAGGGGTGAAGGGGCCCAGCATTTT. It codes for CASTLRGEGAQHF.

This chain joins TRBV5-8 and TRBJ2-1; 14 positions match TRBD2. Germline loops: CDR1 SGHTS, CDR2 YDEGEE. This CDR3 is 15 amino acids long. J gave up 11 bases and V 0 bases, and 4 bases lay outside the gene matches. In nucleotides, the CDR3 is TGTGCCAGCAGCTTGGCGGGACTAGCGGGAGAAAAGCAGTTCTTC. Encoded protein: CASSLAGLAGEKQFF.

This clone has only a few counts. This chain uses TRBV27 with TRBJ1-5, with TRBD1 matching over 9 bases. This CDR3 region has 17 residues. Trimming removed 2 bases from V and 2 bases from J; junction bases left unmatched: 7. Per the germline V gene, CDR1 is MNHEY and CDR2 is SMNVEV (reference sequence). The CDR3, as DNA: TGTGCCAGCAGTTTAGGGACAGGGAAAATAGGCAATCAGCCCCAGCATTTT. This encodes CASSLGTGKIGNQPQHF.

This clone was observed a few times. CDR3 sequence (DNA): TGTGCCAGCAGCTTGTGGAGCGGGGGGGCCGAGAAAGAGACCCAGTACTTC. Amino acids: CASSLWSGGAEKETQYF. This chain joins TRBV5-4 and TRBJ2-5; 10 positions match TRBD2. The CDR3 extends over 17 amino acids. CDR1 is SGHNT and CDR2 is YYREEE in the germline V gene (reference sequence). V trimming: 1 base; J trimming: 3 bases; junction bases outside the gene matches: 9.

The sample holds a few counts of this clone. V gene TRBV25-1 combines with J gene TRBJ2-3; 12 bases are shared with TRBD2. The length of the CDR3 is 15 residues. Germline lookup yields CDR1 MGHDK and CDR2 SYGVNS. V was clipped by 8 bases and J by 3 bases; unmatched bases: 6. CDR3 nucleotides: TGTGCCAGCCTAGCGGGGGGGGACGGGACAGATACGCAGTATTTT. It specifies CASLAGGDGTDTQYF.

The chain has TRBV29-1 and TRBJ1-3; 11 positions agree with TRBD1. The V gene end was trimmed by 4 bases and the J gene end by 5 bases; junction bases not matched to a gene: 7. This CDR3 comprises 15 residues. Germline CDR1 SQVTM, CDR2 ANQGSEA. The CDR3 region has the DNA TGCAGCGTTGCCCCAGGGACAGGGGGAAGAAACACCATATATTTT. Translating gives CSVAPGTGGRNTIYF.